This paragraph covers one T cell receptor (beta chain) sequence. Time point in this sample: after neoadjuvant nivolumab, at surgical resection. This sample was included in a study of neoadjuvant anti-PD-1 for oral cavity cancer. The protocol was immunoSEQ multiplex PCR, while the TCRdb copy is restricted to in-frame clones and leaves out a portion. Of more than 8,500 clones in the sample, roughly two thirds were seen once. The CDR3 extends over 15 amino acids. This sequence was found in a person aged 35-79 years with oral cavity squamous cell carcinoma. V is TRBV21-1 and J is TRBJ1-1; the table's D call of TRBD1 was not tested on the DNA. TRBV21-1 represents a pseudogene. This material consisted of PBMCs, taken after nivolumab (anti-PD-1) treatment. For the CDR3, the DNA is TGTGCCAGCAGCAAAGAGGGGGAAGGGAACACTGAAGCTTTCTTT. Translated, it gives CASSKEGEGNTEAFF.